This section outlines one T cell receptor (beta chain) sequence together with its context. This specimen belongs to a study of cytomegalovirus exposure and HLA in healthy donors. It was with 60 Vbeta and 13 Jbeta primers that the PCR ran. Produced via immunoSEQ multiplex PCR; TCRdb's table is partial and in-frame only. The sample yields approximately 140,000 clones, roughly 79% seen once. The germline CDR1 and CDR2 sequences are MGHRA and YSYEKL. Trimming shortened V by 0 bases and J by 3 bases, and 13 bases separated the two germline ends. CDR3 length: 16 amino acids. Sequenced material: PBMCs. This receptor was taken from a middle-aged woman in good health and CMV-seronegative. V usage is TRBV4-1 and J usage is TRBJ2-3; TRBD2 might be the D (5 bases). The CDR3 loop reads CASSQDRVANTDTQYF. CDR3 in DNA: TGCGCCAGCAGCCAAGATAGGGTAGCGAATACAGATACGCAGTATTTT.